These 29 T cell receptor beta chains share one sample of origin, sequenced in a study of response to subunit inactivated influenza vaccine. TCRdb called the RT-PCR reads again in MiXCR, with one record for every CDR3 protein. This sample has around 710,000 distinct CDR3 sequences, with around 14% found just once. Sequenced here: PBMCs from blood, sampled less than 15 days before vaccination. The receptors shown here come from a man between 50 and 59 years old who received an inactivated influenza vaccine.

In its sample, this clonotype was seen a few times. The rearrangement uses TRBV15 and TRBJ2-5; D is possibly TRBD1 (5 bases). Trimming took off 0 bases at V and 1 base at J, with 12 bases between the two ends. The CDR3 consists of 16 residues. Germline-derived CDR1 and CDR2 are LNHNV and YYDKDF (reference sequence). DNA for the CDR3: TGTGCCACCAGCAGAGATACAGGTCCAGGCCAAGAGACCCAGTACTTC. As protein: CATSRDTGPGQETQYF.

The chain carries TRBV3-1 and TRBJ2-3; D may be TRBD1 (5 bases). Germline-derived CDR1 and CDR2 are LGHDT and YNNKEL (reference sequence). The CDR3 extends over 13 amino acids. V was cut by 2 bases and J by 4 bases, with 7 bases left in between. The CDR3 protein is CASSQWGPDTQYF. The CDR3 nucleotides are TGTGCCAGCAGCCAATGGGGCCCAGATACGCAGTATTTT.

This clonotype was recorded once. The chain uses TRBV7-9 and TRBJ2-5, with 9 positions matching TRBD1. The CDR3 sequence is 16 residues long. The junction had 10 bases not matched to a gene; V was cut back by 7 bases and J by 1 base. The germline gives CDR1 SEHNR, CDR2 FQNEAQ (reference sequence). As DNA, the CDR3 is TGTGCCAGCATCTCACCGGGACAGGGTAGCCAAGAGACCCAGTACTTC. It codes for CASISPGQGSQETQYF.

This chain joins TRBV10-1 and TRBJ2-7; tentatively, D is TRBD1 or TRBD2 (5 bases each). V was cut by 1 base and J by 9 bases, with 13 bases left in between. The V gene's germline CDR1 is WNHNN and CDR2 SYGVQD (reference sequence). The CDR3 has 13 residues. The CDR3 loop is CASSEFRDLGQYF. DNA of the CDR3: TGCGCCAGCAGTGAGTTCCGGGACCTAGGGCAGTACTTC.

This clonotype has a handful of counts. The chain carries TRBV7-8 and TRBJ1-3, with D maybe TRBD1 (6 bases). Between the trimmed V and J ends, which lost 2 bases and 2 bases, there was a span of 10 bases. Germline CDR1 reads SGHVS; CDR2 reads FQNEAQ. This CDR3 has 15 residues. CDR3: CASSLIQGPGNTIYF. CDR3 nucleotides: TGTGCCAGCAGCTTAATACAGGGACCTGGAAACACCATATATTTT.

This clonotype was found a few times. The chain links TRBV7-9 to TRBJ2-1; D is unclear. From germline, CDR1 is SEHNR and CDR2 FQNEAQ (reference sequence). V gave up 1 base and J gave up 6 bases, with 7 bases separating them. The CDR3 loop spans 13 amino acids. The CDR3 region is CASSLGFGNEQFF. The CDR3, as DNA: TGTGCCAGCAGCTTAGGGTTCGGCAATGAGCAGTTCTTC.

This clonotype has more than one count but fewer than ten. This chain joins TRBV11-1 and TRBJ1-3, with TRBD1 matching 7 bases. The CDR3 is 17 amino acids. V lost 4 bases to trimming and J lost 0 bases; unmatched junction nucleotides: 9. The germline gives CDR1 SGHAT, CDR2 FQDESV (reference sequence). The CDR3 DNA reads as TGTGCCAGCAGCTCCGGACAGGTCCTTACCTCTGGAAACACCATATATTTT. It yields the protein CASSSGQVLTSGNTIYF.

This clonotype turned up a few times. The chain couples TRBV29-1 to TRBJ2-7; 13 bases map to TRBD2. V shed 3 bases, J shed 3 bases, and the junction held 5 bases outside the gene matches. Looked up from germline, CDR1 is SQVTM and CDR2 is ANQGSEA. This CDR3 contains 15 residues. The CDR3 loop is CSVEVGLAGDYEQYF. CDR3 bases: TGCAGCGTTGAGGTCGGACTAGCGGGGGACTACGAGCAGTACTTC.

Many counts were recorded for this clonotype. The rearrangement uses TRBV5-1 and TRBJ2-5; the match to TRBD1 covers 8 bases. From germline, CDR1 is SGHRS and CDR2 YFSETQ. The CDR3 has 18 amino acids. V lost 0 bases to trimming and J lost 4 bases; unmatched junction nucleotides: 14. CDR3 sequence reads: CASSLGDPGGHLGETQYF. The CDR3 DNA sequence: TGCGCCAGCAGCTTGGGGGACCCAGGGGGCCACCTCGGAGAGACCCAGTACTTC.

V usage is TRBV5-1 and J usage is TRBJ2-2; 7 positions match TRBD1. Germline CDR1 reads SGHRS; CDR2 reads YFSETQ. The CDR3 has 14 residues. J gave up 7 bases and V 2 bases, and 5 bases lay outside the gene matches. This CDR3 is CASSFQGVIGELFF. CDR3 coding DNA: TGCGCCAGCAGCTTTCAGGGGGTGATCGGGGAGCTGTTTTTT.

The chain is built from TRBV12-3 or TRBV12-4 and TRBJ2-3; D is possibly TRBD2 (5 bases). Trimming stripped 5 bases from V and 0 bases from J, with 12 bases between. CDR3 length equals 15 residues. The CDR3 here is CASSLFGLSTDTQYF. The DNA of the CDR3 is TGTGCCAGCAGTCTCTTTGGACTCAGCACAGATACGCAGTATTTT.

This clonotype came up a few times. This chain uses TRBV9 with TRBJ2-2; D tentatively reads TRBD1 or TRBD2 (5 bases each). The CDR3 has 14 residues. V lost 0 bases, J lost 4 bases, and 7 bases lay in between. Germline V lookup: CDR1 SGDLS, CDR2 YYNGEE. As DNA, the CDR3 is TGTGCCAGCAGCGTAGAGGGGACCACCGGGGAGCTGTTTTTT. Its protein is CASSVEGTTGELFF.

This chain links TRBV6-4 with TRBJ2-1; 8 bases are shared with TRBD1. The CDR3 extends over 16 amino acids. V was pared by 4 bases and J by 1 base, with 6 bases of the junction left unmatched. Germline assignment: CDR1 MRHNA and CDR2 SNTAGT. The CDR3 bases are TGTGCCAGCAGTGTGGCCGGGACAGGTTCCTACAATGAGCAGTTCTTC. Translation gives CASSVAGTGSYNEQFF.

In its sample, this clonotype was seen many times. The rearrangement joins TRBV4-1 to TRBJ2-2, with 11 bases identical to TRBD1. With V trimmed by 4 bases and J by 13 bases, 2 bases remained unmatched. The CDR3 length is 12 residues. The germline V gene encodes CDR1 MGHRA and CDR2 YSYEKL. CDR3 DNA sequence: TGCGCCAGCAGCCGGACAGGGGGCGGGCTGTTTTTT. Translating gives CASSRTGGGLFF.

The chain has TRBV20-1 and TRBJ2-2, with no clear D. The CDR3 totals 14 residues. The ends were cut back, 0 bases at V and 5 bases at J, with 10 bases in the middle. Germline V gives CDR1 DFQATT, CDR2 SNEGSKA (reference sequence). The chain's CDR3 is CSARDKGRTGELFF. CDR3 bases: TGCAGTGCTAGAGATAAAGGACGGACCGGGGAGCTGTTTTTT.

This rearrangement joins TRBV20-1 to TRBJ1-6; 8 nucleotides align to TRBD1. The CDR3 is 16 residues long. Germline CDR1 is DFQATT and CDR2 is SNEGSKA (reference sequence). Unmatched junction bases numbered 10, after V lost 0 bases and J lost 9 bases. The DNA of the CDR3 is TGCAGTGCTAGAGAGACCGGGACAGGAGGCGCTTCACCCCTCCACTTT. It specifies CSARETGTGGASPLHF.

The rearrangement links TRBV24-1 to TRBJ2-3; D gene unclear. The V gene lost 1 base and the J gene lost 2 bases, with 6 bases spanning the gap. CDR3 length: 14 residues. Looked up from germline, CDR1 is KGHDR and CDR2 is SFDVKD. The CDR3 is CATSDFPPTDTQYF. CDR3 nucleotide sequence: TGTGCCACCAGTGATTTTCCGCCCACAGATACGCAGTATTTT.

The chain recombines TRBV20-1 with TRBJ2-7, with TRBD2 as a possible D gene (5 bases). The germline V gene encodes CDR1 DFQATT and CDR2 SNEGSKA (reference sequence). V was pared by 5 bases and J by 1 base, with 18 bases between. CDR3 length: 15 amino acids. The CDR3 loop is CSAPRGGLSSYEQYF. CDR3 DNA: TGCAGTGCTCCTCGTGGCGGGTTGAGTTCCTACGAGCAGTACTTC.

Many counts were recorded for this clonotype. The gene calls are TRBV5-1 and TRBJ2-5; TRBD1 might be the D (6 bases). The CDR3 covers 13 residues. The germline V gene has CDR1 SGHRS and CDR2 YFSETQ. V dropped 5 bases and J dropped 0 bases, with 8 bases sitting between them. CDR3 nucleotides: TGCGCCAGCAGTGGGGACAACCAAGAGACCCAGTACTTC. It translates to CASSGDNQETQYF.

This clonotype was counted a few times. This chain connects TRBV10-3 to TRBJ2-7; weak D call: TRBD2 (5 bases). The CDR3 contains 17 residues. Trimming pared 0 bases from V and 1 base from J, leaving 16 bases between. Germline CDR1 reads ENHRY; CDR2 reads SYGVKD. The CDR3 region is CAISESGGSGFSYEQYF. The DNA for the CDR3 is TGTGCCATCAGTGAGTCGGGCGGATCGGGGTTTTCCTACGAGCAGTACTTC.

J is TRBJ2-7 and V is TRBV24-1, with D maybe TRBD1 (6 bases). The V end lost 9 bases, the J end lost 1 base, and 21 bases lay between the germline ends. There are 16 residues in the CDR3. Germline lookup yields CDR1 KGHDR and CDR2 SFDVKD. The CDR3 loop is CATGVSGTPISYEQYF. CDR3 nucleotides: TGTGCCACCGGGGTATCCGGGACACCTATATCCTACGAGCAGTACTTC.

This clonotype was recorded only once. The rearrangement joins TRBV7-6 to TRBJ2-1; D remains ambiguous. V lost 1 base and J lost 9, with 10 bases in between. The CDR3 runs to 13 residues. CDR1 is SGHVS and CDR2 is FNYEAQ in the germline V gene. CDR3 sequence reads: CASSLGHPAEQFF. The CDR3 nucleotides read TGTGCCAGCAGCTTAGGCCACCCCGCTGAGCAGTTCTTC. Full variable domain (remainder filled in from reference TRBV7-6 and TRBJ2-1): GAGVSQSPRYKVTKRGQDVALRCDPISGHVSLYWYRQALGQGPEFLTYFNYEAQQDKSGLPNDRFSAERPEGSISTLTIQRTEQRDSAMYRCASSLGHPAEQFFGPGTRLTVL.

There are a few counts of this clonotype. The rearrangement joins TRBV5-1 to TRBJ1-2; TRBD1 agrees at 8 bases. CDR1 is SGHRS, CDR2 YFSETQ, per germline. Trimming took 1 base from V and 8 from J; bases not matched to a gene: 4. There are 13 residues in the CDR3. The CDR3: CASSLQGARGYTF. Here the CDR3 DNA reads TGCGCCAGCAGCTTGCAGGGGGCGCGAGGCTACACCTTC.

The genes are TRBV7-2 and TRBJ2-2, with D possibly called TRBD1 or TRBD2 (5 bases each). The CDR3 consists of 16 residues. Germline CDR1 is SGHTA and CDR2 is FQGNSA. The ends were cut back, 4 bases at V and 1 base at J, with 13 bases in the middle. This chain's CDR3 is CASSSRGQVNTGELFF. CDR3 sequence (DNA): TGTGCCAGCAGCTCCCGGGGCCAGGTGAACACCGGGGAGCTGTTTTTT.

This clonotype has just a few counts. The chain uses TRBV3-1 and TRBJ1-1, with TRBD1 matching over 8 bases. V was clipped by 0 bases and J by 1 base; unmatched bases: 7. This CDR3 has 17 amino acids. Per the germline V gene, CDR1 is LGHDT and CDR2 is YNNKEL (reference sequence). CDR3 coding DNA: TGTGCCAGCAGCCAAGATCCCCAGGGGGCAGGGAACACTGAAGCTTTCTTT. Protein: CASSQDPQGAGNTEAFF. The whole variable domain, remainder taken from reference TRBV3-1 and TRBJ1-1, is DTAVSQTPKYLVTQMGNDKSIKCEQNLGHDTMYWYKQDSKKFLKIMFSYNNKELIINETVPNRFSPKSPDKAHLNLHINSLELGDSAVYFCASSQDPQGAGNTEAFFGQGTRLTVV.

This clonotype was counted between two and nine times. This rearrangement joins TRBV9 to TRBJ2-7; no reliable D call. This CDR3 is 15 amino acids long. V gave up 2 bases and J gave up 0 bases, with 12 bases separating them. In germline, CDR1 is SGDLS, CDR2 YYNGEE. The CDR3 reads CASSVYDGTSYEQYF. The CDR3 DNA sequence: TGTGCCAGCAGCGTCTACGACGGAACCTCCTACGAGCAGTACTTC.

This chain links TRBV6-5 with TRBJ2-5, with 7 bases lining up with TRBD1. Germline lookup yields CDR1 MNHEY and CDR2 SVGAGI. After removal of 2 bases from V and 7 bases from J, the junction contained 7 bases not matched to a gene. CDR3 length equals 14 residues. The CDR3 DNA reads TGTGCCAGCAGTTACGGACAGGCTGAAAGGACCCAGTACTTC. Its translation: CASSYGQAERTQYF.

This chain uses TRBV5-5 with TRBJ2-7, with 7 bases identical to TRBD2. The CDR3 has 16 residues. The V gene's germline CDR1 is SGHKS and CDR2 YYEKEE (reference sequence). With 1 base clipped from V and 2 bases from J, the junction kept 9 bases outside the gene matches. The CDR3 DNA is TGTGCCAGCAGCTTGCGGCTAGCGGAGATAACCTACGAGCAGTACTTC. This translates into CASSLRLAEITYEQYF.

This clonotype was detected many times. The chain is built from TRBV7-8 and TRBJ2-3; D is unclear. Per the germline V gene, CDR1 is SGHVS and CDR2 is FQNEAQ. The germline V and J ends were trimmed by 5 bases and 6 bases, with 18 bases remaining between them. CDR3 length: 15 residues. The DNA for the CDR3 is TGTGCCAGCAGCCCTCATCGAAACCAAGGGGATACGCAGTATTTT. Amino acids: CASSPHRNQGDTQYF.